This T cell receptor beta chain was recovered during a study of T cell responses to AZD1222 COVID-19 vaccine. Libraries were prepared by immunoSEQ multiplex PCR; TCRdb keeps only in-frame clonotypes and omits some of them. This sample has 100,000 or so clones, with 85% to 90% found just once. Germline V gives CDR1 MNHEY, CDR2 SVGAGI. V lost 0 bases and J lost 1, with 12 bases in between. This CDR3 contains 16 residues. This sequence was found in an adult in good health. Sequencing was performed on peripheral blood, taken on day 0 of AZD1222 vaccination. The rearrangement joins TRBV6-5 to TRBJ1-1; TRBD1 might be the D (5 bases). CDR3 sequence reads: CASSYSQRGPNTEAFF. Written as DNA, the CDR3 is TGTGCCAGCAGTTACTCCCAGCGGGGACCGAACACTGAAGCTTTCTTT.